Described below is a single T cell receptor (beta chain) sequence and its context. The target antigen is unknown. TCRdb keeps only in-frame clones here, not all; method: immunoSEQ multiplex PCR. The repertoire holds about 360,000 clones, with around 86% as singletons. Germline lookup yields CDR1 SGDLS and CDR2 YYNGEE. The CDR3 runs to 13 residues. V lost 5 bases and J lost 3, with 12 bases in between. This entry is derived from a study of cytomegalovirus exposure and HLA in healthy donors. General study findings and limits: Confirmation in vitro established that a few CMV-associated chains were specific for CMV antigens.

The V call is TRBV9, the J call TRBJ2-7, with D perhaps TRBD2 (6 bases). The sample taken for sequencing was PBMCs. The TCR comes from a woman younger than 35 in good health and CMV-seronegative. CDR3 sequence reads: CASSPSGLYEQYF. The CDR3 DNA sequence: TGTGCCAGCAGTCCGTCGGGACTCTACGAGCAGTACTTC.